This TCR beta chain was profiled in a study of T-cell reconstitution after alpha-beta-depleted transplantation in children. Trimming took 0 bases from V and 9 from J; bases not matched to a gene: 6. This CDR3 has 15 residues. Germline CDR1 is DFQATT and CDR2 is SNEGSKA (reference sequence). This clonotype has ten or more counts. It was with unique molecular identifiers that the TCRbeta library was prepared. One entry per CDR3 protein, called by TCRdb with MiXCR from the PCR reads. The data contain more than 20,000 distinct CDR3 sequences, under 13% of them seen just once; the ten biggest clones take up approximately 23%.

This sequence originates from a human donor who donated a stem cell graft to a child with chronic granulomatous disease. The sample consisted of PBMCs from the stem cell graft donor, taken from the stem cell graft. The chain carries TRBV20-1 and TRBJ2-1; the match to TRBD2 covers 12 bases. For the CDR3, the DNA is TGCAGTGCTAGAGATTTCACTAGCGGGAGGTTTGAGCAGTTCTTC. This sequence encodes CSARDFTSGRFEQFF.